The 14 T cell receptor beta chains presented below share a single source sample, sequenced in a study of PD-1 blockade in mismatch repair-deficient tumors. Assay: immunoSEQ multiplex PCR; the TCRdb copy retains only in-frame clones and omits some. The table lists 15,000 to 25,000 clones, approximately 80% of them singletons. The sample here was PBMCs, taken 52 weeks after starting pembrolizumab. These receptors came from an adult with mismatch repair-deficient cancer.

This chain joins TRBV2 and TRBJ1-6; D is possibly TRBD1 (6 bases). Germline V lookup: CDR1 SNHLY, CDR2 FYNNEI. The CDR3 loop spans 15 amino acids. The V gene lost 8 bases and the J gene lost 1 base, with 12 bases spanning the gap. The CDR3 DNA is TGTGCCAGCCAACAGGGATGGTCCTATAATTCACCCCTCCACTTT. It translates to CASQQGWSYNSPLHF.

The V and J genes are TRBV9 and TRBJ2-1, with TRBD2 matching 9 bases. V trimming: 3 bases; J trimming: 5 bases; junction bases outside the gene matches: 6. The CDR3 is made up of 15 amino acids. The germline CDR1 and CDR2 sequences are SGDLS and YYNGEE. The CDR3 region is CASSAWTSVDNEQFF. In nucleotides, the CDR3 is TGTGCCAGCAGCGCCTGGACTAGCGTGGACAATGAGCAGTTCTTC.

The rearrangement links TRBV18 to TRBJ2-5; 7 bases are shared with TRBD1. CDR3 length: 13 residues. CDR1 and CDR2 from the germline V gene are KGHSH and LQKENI. V shed 2 bases and J 5 bases; nucleotides not matched to a gene: 2. The CDR3 region has the DNA TGTGCCAGCTCACCATACAGGGGTGAGACCCAGTACTTC. Residues: CASSPYRGETQYF.

The genes are TRBV13 and TRBJ2-7, with D perhaps matching TRBD1 (6 bases). Germline V lookup: CDR1 PRHDT, CDR2 FYEKMQ (reference sequence). The CDR3 contains 15 residues. Trimming took 2 bases from V and 4 from J, leaving 15 bases between them. The CDR3 DNA sequence: TGTGCCAGCAGCTTACTACCAGGGGAAGGGTACGAGCAGTACTTC. It translates to CASSLLPGEGYEQYF.

The chain employs TRBV28 and TRBJ2-3, with TRBD1 matching over 7 bases. Germline-derived CDR1 and CDR2 are MDHEN and SYDVKM. The CDR3 runs to 16 residues. The junction had 7 bases not matched to a gene; V was cut back by 2 bases and J by 2 bases. CDR3 DNA sequence: TGTGCCAGCAGTTTACTCCCGACAGGGACCACAGATACGCAGTATTTT. It yields the protein CASSLLPTGTTDTQYF.

The chain has TRBV6-1 and TRBJ1-6; D is undetermined. Trimming took 5 bases from V and 9 from J, leaving 8 bases between them. The CDR3 totals 12 residues. Per the germline V gene, CDR1 is MNHNS and CDR2 is SASEGT. The CDR3 loop is CASSLAFSPLHF. CDR3 sequence (DNA): TGTGCCAGCAGTTTGGCCTTTTCACCCCTCCACTTT.

This chain links TRBV18 with TRBJ2-7; 9 nucleotides line up with TRBD2. Unmatched junction bases numbered 6, after V lost 3 bases and J lost 0 bases. The CDR3 runs 16 residues. Per the germline V gene, CDR1 is KGHSH and CDR2 is LQKENI. The CDR3: CASSPVGSGSSYEQYF. CDR3 sequence (DNA): TGTGCCAGCTCACCGGTGGGTAGCGGGAGCTCCTACGAGCAGTACTTC. Based on the CDR3 plus reference TRBV18 and TRBJ2-7, the full variable domain is NAGVMQNPRHLVRRRGQEARLRCSPMKGHSHVYWYRQLPEEGLKFMVYLQKENIIDESGMPKERFSAEFPKEGPSILRIQQVVRGDSAAYFCASSPVGSGSSYEQYFGPGTRLTVT.

The chain links TRBV28 to TRBJ1-1; D not certain. Looked up from germline, CDR1 is MDHEN and CDR2 is SYDVKM. V lost 11 bases, J lost 1 base, and 14 bases lay in between. This CDR3 is built from 13 residues. This CDR3 is CAYRRGPNTEAFF. Here the CDR3 DNA reads TGTGCCTACCGCAGAGGGCCGAACACTGAAGCTTTCTTT.

V is TRBV14 and J is TRBJ2-7; 8 bases fit TRBD2. Germline CDR1 reads SGHDN; CDR2 reads FVKESK. This CDR3 comprises 15 residues. The V gene end was trimmed by 4 bases and the J gene end by 5 bases; junction bases not matched to a gene: 10. The CDR3 DNA is TGTGCCAGCAGCCCCTTTGGGCGGGAGGCCGACGAGCAGTACTTC. Protein product: CASSPFGREADEQYF.

The chain uses TRBV4-1 and TRBJ1-1, with 8 nucleotides matching TRBD1. Germline V gives CDR1 MGHRA, CDR2 YSYEKL. The trim removed 4 bases at V and 5 bases at J, leaving 12 bases unmatched. The CDR3 runs to 16 residues. The CDR3 nucleotides read TGCGCCAGCAGCCCAGGACGGACAGGGAGGGATACTGAAGCTTTCTTT. Protein sequence: CASSPGRTGRDTEAFF.

This chain joins TRBV11-2 and TRBJ1-1; 10 bases line up with TRBD1. Germline values: CDR1 SGHAT, CDR2 FQNNGV. V lost 0 bases to trimming and J lost 0 bases; unmatched junction nucleotides: 10. This CDR3 spans 19 amino acids. The CDR3 DNA reads TGTGCCAGCAGCTTAGATCCGGGTCTGGACAGGGGGATGAACACTGAAGCTTTCTTT. Translating gives CASSLDPGLDRGMNTEAFF.

The chain joins TRBV27 to TRBJ1-1; D ambiguous. Germline-derived CDR1 and CDR2 are MNHEY and SMNVEV (reference sequence). V was shortened by 1 base and J by 0 bases, with 9 bases between the two germline ends. This CDR3 is 15 amino acids long. CDR3: CASSLLYPMNTEAFF. The CDR3, as DNA: TGTGCCAGCAGTTTATTATACCCTATGAACACTGAAGCTTTCTTT.

The chain couples TRBV5-1 to TRBJ2-1, with TRBD2 as a possible D gene (5 bases). Trimming pared 1 base from V and 3 bases from J, leaving 5 bases between. CDR3 size: 13 residues. Per germline, CDR1 SGHRS and CDR2 YFSETQ. CDR3 in DNA: TGCGCCAGCAGCTTGACTAGCTACAATGAGCAGTTCTTC. Translation gives CASSLTSYNEQFF. Filled out from reference TRBV5-1 and TRBJ2-1, the complete variable domain reads KAGVTQTPRYLIKTRGQQVTLSCSPISGHRSVSWYQQTPGQGLQFLFEYFSETQRNKGNFPGRFSGRQFSNSRSEMNVSTLELGDSALYLCASSLTSYNEQFFGPGTRLTVL.

The chain links TRBV5-1 to TRBJ1-1; TRBD1 is a possible D gene (5 bases). Germline V gene lookup returns CDR1 SGHRS and CDR2 YFSETQ. The ends were cut back, 0 bases at V and 3 bases at J, with 12 bases in the middle. CDR3 size: 15 residues. CDR3 loop: CASSLAWGEYTEAFF. CDR3 bases: TGCGCCAGCAGCTTGGCCTGGGGCGAATACACTGAAGCTTTCTTT.